The clone carrying this T cell receptor beta chain was seen many times. Its antigen is not identified. These data are taken from a study of T cell repertoires in cytomegalovirus infection. Across the study: It was the public TCR beta signatures that indicated both CMV infection and matching HLA type. Whole-study results and caveats: Predominance within the ex vivo response was attributable to HLA-C-restricted CMV-specific TCR beta clonotypes.

From the reads, TCRdb called clonotypes with MiXCR, one entry per CDR3 protein. The data contain some 200,000 distinct CDR3 sequences, 8% to 10% of them singletons. With V trimmed by 3 bases and J by 5 bases, 10 bases remained unmatched. From germline, CDR1 is LNHDA and CDR2 SQIVND (reference sequence). The CDR3 extends over 17 amino acids. V is TRBV19 and J is TRBJ1-2, with 12 bases lining up with TRBD1. The clonotype originates from a human donor in good health (CMV status not recorded). Some clones in this sample may be carry-over from other donors' samples. Sequenced sample: PBMCs. The CDR3 region is CASSMDGTGGDKYGYTF. CDR3 bases: TGTGCCAGTAGTATGGACGGGACAGGGGGCGACAAGTATGGCTACACCTTC.